The clone carrying this TCR beta chain has a handful of counts. The sample comes from a study of cytotoxic CD8 clonotypes in ibrutinib-treated CLL. Libraries of TCR beta were made from 1.5 to 2.5 micrograms of genomic DNA that came from cryopreserved PBMCs. Generated by immunoSEQ multiplex PCR, the TCRdb table keeps only in-frame clones and is missing some. The sample carries approximately 100,000 clones, 70% to 80% recorded once. The V segment lost 3 bases and the J segment 2 bases; nucleotides outside the gene matches: 3. The CDR3 spans 13 residues. Per germline, CDR1 GTSNPN and CDR2 SVGIG (reference sequence).

The sequenced sample was PBMCs, obtained after 24 months of ibrutinib treatment. The clonotype comes from a human donor with chronic lymphocytic leukemia. The genes are TRBV30 and TRBJ2-7, with 8 bases that match TRBD2. CDR3 DNA: TGTGCCTGGAGCCGGGAGGGCACCTACGAGCAGTACTTC. This gives the protein CAWSREGTYEQYF.